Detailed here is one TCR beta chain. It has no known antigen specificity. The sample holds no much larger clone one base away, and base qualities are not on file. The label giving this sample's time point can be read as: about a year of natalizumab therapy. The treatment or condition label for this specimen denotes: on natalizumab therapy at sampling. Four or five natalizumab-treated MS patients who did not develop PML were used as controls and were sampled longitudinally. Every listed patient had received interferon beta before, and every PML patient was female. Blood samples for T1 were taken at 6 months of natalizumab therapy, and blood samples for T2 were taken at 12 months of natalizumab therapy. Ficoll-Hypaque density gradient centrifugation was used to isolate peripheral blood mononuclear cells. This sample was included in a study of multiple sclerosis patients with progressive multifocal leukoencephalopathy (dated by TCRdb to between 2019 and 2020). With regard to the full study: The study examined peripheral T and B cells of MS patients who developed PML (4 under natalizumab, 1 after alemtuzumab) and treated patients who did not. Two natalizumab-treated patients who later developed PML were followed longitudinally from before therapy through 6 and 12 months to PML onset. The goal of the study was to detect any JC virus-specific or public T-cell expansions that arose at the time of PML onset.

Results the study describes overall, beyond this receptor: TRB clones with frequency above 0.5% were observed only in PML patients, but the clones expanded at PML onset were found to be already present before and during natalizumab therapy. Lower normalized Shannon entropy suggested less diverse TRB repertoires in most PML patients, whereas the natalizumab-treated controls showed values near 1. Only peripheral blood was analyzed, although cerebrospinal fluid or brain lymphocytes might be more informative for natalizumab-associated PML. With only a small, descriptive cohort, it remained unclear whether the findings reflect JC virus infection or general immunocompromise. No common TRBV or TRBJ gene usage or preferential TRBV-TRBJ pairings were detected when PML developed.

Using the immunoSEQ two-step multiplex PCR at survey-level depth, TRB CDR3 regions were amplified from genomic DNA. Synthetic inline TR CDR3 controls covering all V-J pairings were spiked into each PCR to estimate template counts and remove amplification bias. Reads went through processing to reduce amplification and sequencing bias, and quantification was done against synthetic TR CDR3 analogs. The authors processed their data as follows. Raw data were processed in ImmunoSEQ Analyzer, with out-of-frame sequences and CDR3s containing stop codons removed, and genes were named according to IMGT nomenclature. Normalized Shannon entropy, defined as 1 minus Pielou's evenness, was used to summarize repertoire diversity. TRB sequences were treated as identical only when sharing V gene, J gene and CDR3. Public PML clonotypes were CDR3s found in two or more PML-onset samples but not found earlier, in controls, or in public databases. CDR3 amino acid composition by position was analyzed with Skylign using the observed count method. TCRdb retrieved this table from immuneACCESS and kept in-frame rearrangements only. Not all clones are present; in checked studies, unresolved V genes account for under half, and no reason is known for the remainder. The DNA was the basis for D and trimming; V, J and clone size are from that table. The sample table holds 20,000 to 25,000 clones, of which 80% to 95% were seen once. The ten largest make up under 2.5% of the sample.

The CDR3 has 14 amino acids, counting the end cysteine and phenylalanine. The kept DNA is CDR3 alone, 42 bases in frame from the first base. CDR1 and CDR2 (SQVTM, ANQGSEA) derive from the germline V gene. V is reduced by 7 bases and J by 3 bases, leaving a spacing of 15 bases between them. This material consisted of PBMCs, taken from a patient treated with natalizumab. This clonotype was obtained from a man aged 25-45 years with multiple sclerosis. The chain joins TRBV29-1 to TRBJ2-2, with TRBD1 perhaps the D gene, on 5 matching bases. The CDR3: CSARNIGDTGELFF. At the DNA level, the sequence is TGCAGCGCCCGGAATATAGGGGACACCGGGGAGCTGTTTTTT.